The text below deals with one T cell receptor (beta chain). Study processing details: Reference gene primer amplification in the assay estimated nucleated cell counts. TCRdb keeps only in-frame clones here, not all; method: immunoSEQ multiplex PCR. The V and J calls and clone size are taken from that table; D and trimming were inferred from the DNA. The data hold roughly 220,000 clones, with approximately 83% observed a single time. The data were obtained in a study of blood T cell repertoires in COVID-19. As for the study in general: COVID-19 samples, acute and convalescent, were from the United States, Italy and Spain. T cells, B-cell-depleted T cells, or PBMCs provided the cDNA or gDNA that served as material.

The CDR3 sequence is 14 residues long. V lost 7 bases, J lost 1 base, and 11 bases lay in between. Germline V gene data show CDR1 as SNHLY and CDR2 as FYNNEI. The sequence derives from a woman aged 60 to 75 with acute or convalescent COVID-19. The material sequenced was peripheral blood. The chain is built from TRBV2 and TRBJ1-3, with D perhaps TRBD1 (5 bases). CDR3 in amino acids: CASNRGESGNTIYF. The CDR3 nucleotides are TGTGCCAGCAACCGGGGGGAGTCTGGAAACACCATATATTTT.